This T cell receptor (beta chain) was recovered during a study of CD8 T cells in ankylosing spondylitis (dated by TCRdb to the late 2010s). For the wider study: The study profiled T cell receptor beta repertoires in healthy donors and ankylosing spondylitis patients to find disease-linked TCR variants. Samples of peripheral blood were taken, and for ankylosing spondylitis patients, synovial fluid was collected as well. In total, the full study cohort was made up of nearly 110 healthy donors and some 26 ankylosing spondylitis patients. Results the study describes overall, beyond this receptor: Significant enrichment of the disease-linked clones was reported in matched synovial fluid samples from ankylosing spondylitis patients. A TCR beta motif of several highly homologous amino acid variants appeared characteristic of blood from ankylosing spondylitis patients. The disease-linked clones had a CD8+ phenotype and were found at relatively low frequencies in peripheral blood. Some motif variants had previously been reported in the synovial fluid and blood of reactive arthritis patients, which suggests shared mechanisms of disease initiation.

CDR1 and CDR2, looked up from the germline V gene, are SNHLY and FYNNEI. The CDR3, cysteine through phenylalanine, is 14 amino acids long. This entry keeps only the CDR3 DNA: 42 bases, framed from base 1. The V end loses 7 bases and the J end loses 6 bases, and a stretch of 16 bases separates them. Regarding this clonotype: No antigen is known for it. Per-base qualities were not stored, and no clone one base away is much larger.

These reads were obtained on an Illumina HiSeq 2500. Quantitative 5'-RACE with molecular barcodes was used to prepare TCR beta libraries. As for how the authors treated the data: A new computational method based on a probabilistic model of VDJ rearrangement was used to identify disease-linked TCR variants. The public reads were reprocessed in TCRdb via fastp at Q25 and MiXCR, keeping in-frame beta chains. A single entry per CDR3 protein holds the most common genes and DNA from its merged rows. The V and J calls were determined by TCRdb, not by the authors. The sample table records 240,000 or so distinct CDR3 sequences; around a tenth of these occur just once. The ten largest account for less than 7.5% of the sample.

This receptor was taken from a male donor with ankylosing spondylitis or in good health (not recorded which). The rearrangement combines TRBV2 with TRBJ1-5; a weak D assignment points to TRBD1 (6 bases agree). Sequencing was done on a sample of blood, either unsorted or a sorted T cell fraction (not recorded which). The CDR3 region has the sequence CASNGAGVGQPQHF. The bases are TGTGCCAGCAATGGGGCAGGGGTCGGTCAGCCCCAGCATTTT. Reference TRBV2 and TRBJ1-5 genes cover what lies past the CDR3, so the full variable domain is EPEVTQTPSHQVTQMGQEVILRCVPISNHLYFYWYRQILGQKVEFLVSFYNNEISEKSEIFDDQFSVERPDGSNFTLKIRSTKLEDSAMYFCASNGAGVGQPQHFGDGTRLSIL.